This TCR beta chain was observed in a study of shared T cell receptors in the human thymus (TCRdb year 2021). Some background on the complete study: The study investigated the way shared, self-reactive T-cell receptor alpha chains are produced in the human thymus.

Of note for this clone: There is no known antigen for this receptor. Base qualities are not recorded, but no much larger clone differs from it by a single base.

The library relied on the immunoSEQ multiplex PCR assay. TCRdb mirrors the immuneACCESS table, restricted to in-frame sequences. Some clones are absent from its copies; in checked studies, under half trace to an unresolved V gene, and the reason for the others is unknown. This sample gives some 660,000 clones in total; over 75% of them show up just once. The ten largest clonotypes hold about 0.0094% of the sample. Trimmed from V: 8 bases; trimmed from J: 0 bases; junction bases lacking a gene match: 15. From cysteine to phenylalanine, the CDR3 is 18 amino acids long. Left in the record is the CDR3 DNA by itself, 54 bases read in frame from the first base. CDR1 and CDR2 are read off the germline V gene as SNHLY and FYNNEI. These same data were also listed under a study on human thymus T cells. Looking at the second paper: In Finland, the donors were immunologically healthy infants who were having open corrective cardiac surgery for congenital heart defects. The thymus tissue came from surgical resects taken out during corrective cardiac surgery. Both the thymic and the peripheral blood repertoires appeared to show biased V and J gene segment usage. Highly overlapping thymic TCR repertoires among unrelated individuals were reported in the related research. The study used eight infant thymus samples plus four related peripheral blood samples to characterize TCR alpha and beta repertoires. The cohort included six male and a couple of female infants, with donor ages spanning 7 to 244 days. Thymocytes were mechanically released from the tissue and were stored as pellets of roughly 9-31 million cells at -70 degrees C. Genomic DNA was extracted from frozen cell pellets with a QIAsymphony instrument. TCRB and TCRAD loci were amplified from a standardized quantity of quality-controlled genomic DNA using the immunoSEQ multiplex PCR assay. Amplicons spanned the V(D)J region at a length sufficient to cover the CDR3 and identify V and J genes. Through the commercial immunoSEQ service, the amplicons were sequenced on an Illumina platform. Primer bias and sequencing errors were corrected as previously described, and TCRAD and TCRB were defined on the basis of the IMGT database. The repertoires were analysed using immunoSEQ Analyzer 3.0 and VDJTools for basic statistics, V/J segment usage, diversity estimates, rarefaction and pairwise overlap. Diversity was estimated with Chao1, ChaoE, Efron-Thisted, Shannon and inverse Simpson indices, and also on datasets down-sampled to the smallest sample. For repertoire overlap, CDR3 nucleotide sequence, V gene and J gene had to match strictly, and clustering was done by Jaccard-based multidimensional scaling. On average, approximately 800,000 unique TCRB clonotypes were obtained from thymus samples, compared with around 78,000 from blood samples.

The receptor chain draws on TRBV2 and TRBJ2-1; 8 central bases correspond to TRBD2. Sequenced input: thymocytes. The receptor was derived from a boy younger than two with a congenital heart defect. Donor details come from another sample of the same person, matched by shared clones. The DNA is TGTGCCAGCCTGAACCCCACTAGCGGATTGAGCTCCTACAATGAGCAGTTCTTC. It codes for CASLNPTSGLSSYNEQFF.